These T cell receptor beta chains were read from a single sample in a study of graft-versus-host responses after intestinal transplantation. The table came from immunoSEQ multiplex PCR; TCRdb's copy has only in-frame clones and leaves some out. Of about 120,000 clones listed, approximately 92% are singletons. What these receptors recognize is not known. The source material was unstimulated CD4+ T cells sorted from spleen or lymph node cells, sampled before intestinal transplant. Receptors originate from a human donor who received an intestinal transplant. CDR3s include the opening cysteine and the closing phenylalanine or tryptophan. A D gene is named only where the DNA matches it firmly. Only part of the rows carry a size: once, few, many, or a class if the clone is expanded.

CDR3 DNA: TGTGCCAGCTCACCTAGGAACACAGATACGCAGTATTTT; CDR3 protein: CASSPRNTDTQYF; clone size: NA; V gene: TRBV18; J gene: TRBJ2-3; D gene: NA
CDR3 DNA: TGTGCCAGCAGCCGGGGACTCACCGTCACCGGGGAGCTGTTTTTT; CDR3 protein: CASSRGLTVTGELFF; clone size: NA; V gene: TRBV5-4; J gene: TRBJ2-2; D gene: NA
CDR3 DNA: TGCGCCAGCAGCTTGGCGAGGGTTGGCGAGACCCAGTACTTC; CDR3 protein: CASSLARVGETQYF; clone size: NA; V gene: TRBV5-1; J gene: TRBJ2-5; D gene: NA
CDR3 DNA: TGTGCCAGCAGCTCCGGCTCCTACGAGCAGTACTTC; CDR3 protein: CASSSGSYEQYF; clone size: once; V gene: TRBV6-1; J gene: TRBJ2-7; D gene: NA
CDR3 DNA: TGTGCCAGCGTCCGACTAGCCACGGGGAGCGGGGAGCTGTTTTTT; CDR3 protein: CASVRLATGSGELFF; clone size: NA; V gene: TRBV7-6; J gene: TRBJ2-2; D gene: TRBD2
CDR3 DNA: TGTGCCATCAGTGAGTCGATTCTAGCGGGAGCCACAGATACGCAGTATTTT; CDR3 protein: CAISESILAGATDTQYF; clone size: NA; V gene: TRBV10-3; J gene: TRBJ2-3; D gene: TRBD2
CDR3 DNA: TGTGCCAGTAGTCCAACTAGTTCTAGCACAGATACGCAGTATTTT; CDR3 protein: CASSPTSSSTDTQYF; clone size: NA; V gene: TRBV19; J gene: TRBJ2-3; D gene: NA
CDR3 DNA: TGTGCCAGCAGCTTAGGCCACAGGGGGCGAAACTACGAGCAGTACTTC; CDR3 protein: CASSLGHRGRNYEQYF; clone size: NA; V gene: TRBV13; J gene: TRBJ2-7; D gene: TRBD1
CDR3 DNA: TGCGCCAGCAGCAACAGGGGGCGCGGCACAGATACGCAGTATTTT; CDR3 protein: CASSNRGRGTDTQYF; clone size: NA; V gene: TRBV5-1; J gene: TRBJ2-3; D gene: TRBD1
CDR3 DNA: TGTGCCAGCAGCTTGGACCCTACAGGGTTGTATGGCTACACCTTC; CDR3 protein: CASSLDPTGLYGYTF; clone size: few; V gene: TRBV5-6; J gene: TRBJ1-2; D gene: NA
CDR3 DNA: TGTGCCTGGAGTGGATTAGGGGGGAGGGCCGTGACGCAGTATTTT; CDR3 protein: CAWSGLGGRAVTQYF; clone size: NA; V gene: TRBV30; J gene: TRBJ2-3; D gene: NA
CDR3 DNA: TGCGCCAGCCGGATACAGTTCAACACTGAAGCTTTCTTT; CDR3 protein: CASRIQFNTEAFF; clone size: NA; V gene: TRBV5-1; J gene: TRBJ1-1; D gene: NA
CDR3 DNA: TGTGCCAGCAGCGTACCACTGGGAGGGTTCCAAGAGACCCAGTACTTC; CDR3 protein: CASSVPLGGFQETQYF; clone size: NA; V gene: TRBV9; J gene: TRBJ2-5; D gene: TRBD2
CDR3 DNA: TGTGCCAGCAGTTTATGGGGACAGGGGGCTGGGGCCAACGTCCTGACTTTC; CDR3 protein: CASSLWGQGAGANVLTF; clone size: NA; V gene: TRBV27; J gene: TRBJ2-6; D gene: TRBD1
CDR3 DNA: TGTGCCAGTAGTATGGGGACTCGCACAGATACGCAGTATTTT; CDR3 protein: CASSMGTRTDTQYF; clone size: NA; V gene: TRBV19; J gene: TRBJ2-3; D gene: NA
CDR3 DNA: TGTGCCAGCAGCTTAGGGGACCGCGTTTATGGCTACACCTTC; CDR3 protein: CASSLGDRVYGYTF; clone size: NA; V gene: TRBV7-3; J gene: TRBJ1-2; D gene: NA
CDR3 DNA: TGCGCCAGCAAGGAGACAGGGGGCACCGGGGAGCTGTTTTTT; CDR3 protein: CASKETGGTGELFF; clone size: few; V gene: TRBV10-2; J gene: TRBJ2-2; D gene: TRBD1
CDR3 DNA: TGCGCCAGCAGTAGGGGGGATGCCGGGGAGCTGTTTTTT; CDR3 protein: CASSRGDAGELFF; clone size: NA; V gene: TRBV5-1; J gene: TRBJ2-2; D gene: NA
CDR3 DNA: TGTGCCAGCAGCTTAGGAGGGACAGGGTTGGCATACGGCTACACCTTC; CDR3 protein: CASSLGGTGLAYGYTF; clone size: NA; V gene: TRBV11-3; J gene: TRBJ1-2; D gene: TRBD1
CDR3 DNA: TGCGCCAGCAGCTTGGCGCCAGGGAAGACCTACGAGCAGTACTTC; CDR3 protein: CASSLAPGKTYEQYF; clone size: NA; V gene: TRBV5-1; J gene: TRBJ2-7; D gene: NA
CDR3 DNA: TGTGCCAGCAGTTTCAGGCCCAGCTACGAGCAGTACTTC; CDR3 protein: CASSFRPSYEQYF; clone size: NA; V gene: TRBV6-5; J gene: TRBJ2-7; D gene: NA
CDR3 DNA: TGTGCCAGCAGTTTCTCTCTGGGCCGTCTCACTGAAGCTTTCTTT; CDR3 protein: CASSFSLGRLTEAFF; clone size: once; V gene: TRBV6-5; J gene: TRBJ1-1; D gene: NA
CDR3 DNA: TGTGCCTTCCAAAGGGCAGTTCTGATTAATGAGCAGCTCTTC; CDR3 protein: CAFQRAVLINEQLF; clone size: NA; V gene: TRBV28; J gene: TRBJ2-1; D gene: NA
CDR3 DNA: TGTGCCAGCAGGCGACAGGGGGAGAACACCGGGGAGCTGTTTTTT; CDR3 protein: CASRRQGENTGELFF; clone size: NA; V gene: TRBV27; J gene: TRBJ2-2; D gene: TRBD1
CDR3 DNA: TGTGCCAGCACCGAAGGACCTAGAAAGACCCAGTACTTC; CDR3 protein: CASTEGPRKTQYF; clone size: NA; V gene: TRBV6-1; J gene: TRBJ2-5; D gene: NA
CDR3 DNA: TGCGCCAGCAGGCCGGGACATAACACAGATACGCAGTATTTT; CDR3 protein: CASRPGHNTDTQYF; clone size: NA; V gene: TRBV5-1; J gene: TRBJ2-3; D gene: NA
CDR3 DNA: TGTGCCAGCAGTGGGGGTCCCGGAGCCCAAGAGACCCAGTACTTC; CDR3 protein: CASSGGPGAQETQYF; clone size: NA; V gene: TRBV6-1; J gene: TRBJ2-5; D gene: NA
CDR3 DNA: TGTGCCAGCAGTTCGAATAGCGGGGGGACTGAGCAGTTCTTC; CDR3 protein: CASSSNSGGTEQFF; clone size: NA; V gene: TRBV7-6; J gene: TRBJ2-1; D gene: TRBD2
CDR3 DNA: TGTGCCAGTCTAGCCGAAACTGAAGCTTTCTTT; CDR3 protein: CASLAETEAFF; clone size: once; V gene: TRBV19; J gene: TRBJ1-1; D gene: NA
CDR3 DNA: TGTGCCAGCAGTTTTCAGGGGTCCACTGAAGCTTTCTTT; CDR3 protein: CASSFQGSTEAFF; clone size: NA; V gene: TRBV27; J gene: TRBJ1-1; D gene: NA
CDR3 DNA: TGTGCCAGCAGTCTACCCCCCCCAGGGGGCACTGAAGCTTTCTTT; CDR3 protein: CASSLPPPGGTEAFF; clone size: NA; V gene: TRBV6-5; J gene: TRBJ1-1; D gene: TRBD1
CDR3 DNA: TGTGCCAGCAGCCGCGGACCTGGGGACTCCTCCTACGAGCAGTACTTC; CDR3 protein: CASSRGPGDSSYEQYF; clone size: NA; V gene: TRBV5-4; J gene: TRBJ2-7; D gene: NA
CDR3 DNA: TGTGCCAGCAGCTTGGGAATTGGCCCAGGGCGGAGGGAAAATCAGCCCCAGCATTTT; CDR3 protein: CASSLGIGPGRRENQPQHF; clone size: NA; V gene: TRBV5-8; J gene: TRBJ1-5; D gene: NA
CDR3 DNA: TGTGCCAGCGAGGCGGTTTTTAGGAACTATGGCTACACCTTC; CDR3 protein: CASEAVFRNYGYTF; clone size: NA; V gene: TRBV2; J gene: TRBJ1-2; D gene: NA
CDR3 DNA: TGTGCCACCAGCAGAGATTACGTCAGGGAACGGCCTTACGAGCAGTACTTC; CDR3 protein: CATSRDYVRERPYEQYF; clone size: once; V gene: TRBV15; J gene: TRBJ2-7; D gene: NA
CDR3 DNA: TGTGCCATCAGTGACAGGGACCTCAATGAGCAGTTCTTC; CDR3 protein: CAISDRDLNEQFF; clone size: few; V gene: TRBV10-3; J gene: TRBJ2-1; D gene: NA
CDR3 DNA: TGTGCCAGCAGCCCAGCCTACGAGCAGTACTTC; CDR3 protein: CASSPAYEQYF; clone size: NA; V gene: TRBV11-2; J gene: TRBJ2-7; D gene: NA